These T cell receptor beta chains were read from a single sample in a study of molecular identifiers for immune sequencing clone quantification. TCRdb ran MiXCR on the PCR reads and lists one entry per CDR3 protein. The sample lists 100,000 or so distinct CDR3 sequences, roughly a third occurring once. Sequencing used naive CD8+ T cells from blood, with Jurkat cell RNA spiked in. These receptor sequences come from a human donor in good health. Some libraries in this study had Jurkat cell RNA spiked in. The CDR3 runs from the conserved cysteine through the conserved F or W. D genes are given only for firm matches. Rows may omit the clone size; those that give it use once, few, many or a size class.

>16|TRBJ2-7|.|.|TRBV13
TGTGCCAGCTCGCCCTCTGCCCGGGGGACACACTACAAGCAGTACTTC
CASSPSARGTHYKQYF
>11|TRBJ2-7|many|.|TRBV7-2
TGTGCCAGCAGCTTAGTACTCGAGCAGTACTTC
CASSLVLEQYF
>15|TRBJ2-7|.|TRBD2|TRBV7-2
TGTGCCAGCAGCTCTTATGAGACTAGCGGATTCGAGCAGTACTTC
CASSSYETSGFEQYF
>14|TRBJ1-5|few|.|TRBV12-3/TRBV12-4
TGTGCCAGCAGTTTCGGGGATTCGAATCAGCCCCAGCATTTT
CASSFGDSNQPQHF
>16|TRBJ1-5|.|.|TRBV27
TGTGCCAGCAGCCAATCTGGACAGTATAGCAATCAGCCCCAGCATTTT
CASSQSGQYSNQPQHF
>15|TRBJ1-6|few|.|TRBV14
TGTGCCAGCAGCCAAGACGGGCAGGGGATTACACCCCTCCACTTT
CASSQDGQGITPLHF
>14|TRBJ2-7|.|.|TRBV7-8
TGTGCCAGCAGCTTAGGTAGCGAGGCCTACGAGCAGTACTTC
CASSLGSEAYEQYF
>16|TRBJ2-7|.|.|TRBV27
TGTGCCAGCAGCCCAACGGCAACGGGCCCGAGCTACGAGCAGTACTTC
CASSPTATGPSYEQYF
>12|TRBJ2-2|once|.|TRBV9
TGTGCCAGCAGCGTAGTGGCCTTGGAGCTGTTTTTT
CASSVVALELFF
>13|TRBJ2-7|.|.|TRBV28
TGTGCCAGCAGGGCCGGACAGTATTACGAGCAGTACTTC
CASRAGQYYEQYF
>15|TRBJ1-2|few|.|TRBV4-2
TGTGCCAGCAGCCAAGATACGGGAGTTCTTTGGGGCTACACCTTC
CASSQDTGVLWGYTF
>16|TRBJ2-3|many|TRBD2|TRBV10-3
TGTGCCATCAGAGGAACTAGCGGAGGGAGCACAGATACGCAGTATTTT
CAIRGTSGGSTDTQYF
>14|TRBJ2-7|.|.|TRBV19
TGTGCCAGTAGTATTGGGACACCACCCTACGAGCAGTACTTC
CASSIGTPPYEQYF
>17|TRBJ1-1|.|.|TRBV21-1
TGTGCCAGCAGCAAAAAGTGGGGACAGCCAGGGAACACTGAAGCTTTCTTT
CASSKKWGQPGNTEAFF
>15|TRBJ1-5|.|TRBD1|TRBV20-1
TGCAGTGCTAGATATGACAGGGAGGTCAATCAGCCCCAGCATTTT
CSARYDREVNQPQHF
>16|TRBJ2-1|.|.|TRBV6-6
TGTGCCAGCAGTTTACATCCCGGAGGAACCTACAATGAGCAGTTCTTC
CASSLHPGGTYNEQFF
>15|TRBJ2-7|.|.|TRBV7-8
TGTGCCAGCAGCTTAGTTTTCCGGGACCTTCACGAGCAGTACTTC
CASSLVFRDLHEQYF
>16|TRBJ2-7|.|TRBD1|TRBV29-1
TGCAGCGTTGAACGACTCGTGACAGGGAGATCCTACGAGCAGTACTTC
CSVERLVTGRSYEQYF
>16|TRBJ2-3|many|TRBD2|TRBV7-2
TGTGCCAGCAGCTTTACAGCGGGAGGTCCGACAGATACGCAGTATTTT
CASSFTAGGPTDTQYF
>16|TRBJ2-5|many|TRBD1|TRBV7-9
TGTGCCAGCAGCTTAGAGCCGGGACAGGGCGAAGAGACCCAGTACTTC
CASSLEPGQGEETQYF
>13|TRBJ2-5|few|.|TRBV28
TGTGCCAGCAGGCAGGGGCTCGAAGAGACCCAGTACTTC
CASRQGLEETQYF
>14|TRBJ2-5|few|.|TRBV27
TGTGCCAGCAATCGAGGGGCTGGGGGGGAGACCCAGTACTTC
CASNRGAGGETQYF
>15|TRBJ1-4|.|TRBD1|TRBV28
TGTGCCAGCAGTCAAGACAGGGGAGCCAATGAAAAACTGTTTTTT
CASSQDRGANEKLFF
>14|TRBJ2-3|few|.|TRBV5-1
TGCGCCAGCAGCTTGGGACAAGGCACAGATGCGCAGTATTTT
CASSLGQGTDAQYF
>14|TRBJ2-3|few|.|TRBV6-5
TGTGCCAGCAGTTACGACAGCAGCACAGATACGCAGTATTTT
CASSYDSSTDTQYF
>15|TRBJ2-3|.|TRBD2|TRBV20-1
TGCAGTGTTCTGCTAGCGGGAGTATACGCAGATACGCAGTATTTT
CSVLLAGVYADTQYF
>16|TRBJ2-1|few|TRBD1|TRBV28
TGTGCCAGCAGTTCCCTCCGGGACAGCCTCTACAATGAGCAGTTCTTC
CASSSLRDSLYNEQFF
>16|TRBJ2-1|few|TRBD2|TRBV4-3
TGCGCCAGCAGCCAAGACCGCGGGAGAATGGCCAATGAGCAGTTCTTC
CASSQDRGRMANEQFF
>15|TRBJ2-1|few|TRBD1|TRBV20-1
TGCAGTGTCGAACTTGCCCGGACAGGGAACAATGAGCAGTTCTTC
CSVELARTGNNEQFF
>13|TRBJ2-3|.|.|TRBV9
TGTGCCAGCAGCGTAGGCAGCACAGAAACGCAGTATTTT
CASSVGSTETQYF
>17|TRBJ2-1|.|.|TRBV7-8
TGTGCCAGCAGCTTAGCGGAGTTACACCGCCGTGACAATGAGCAGTTCTTC
CASSLAELHRRDNEQFF
>14|TRBJ1-4|few|.|TRBV9
TGTGCCAGCAGCGGCAGGGCCGGCAATGAAAAACTGTTTTTT
CASSGRAGNEKLFF
>18|TRBJ2-5|.|TRBD1|TRBV7-8
TGTGCCAGCAGCTTAGAGTCCCGAATAAGACAGGGGGGAGAGACCCAGTACTTC
CASSLESRIRQGGETQYF
>15|TRBJ1-5|many|.|TRBV4-3
TGCGCCAGCAGCCAAGATCGGTCTAGCAATCAGCCCCAGCATTTT
CASSQDRSSNQPQHF
>15|TRBJ1-2|.|TRBD1|TRBV12-3/TRBV12-4
TGTGCCAGCACCACACAGGGGTTGAGAAACTATGGCTACTCCTTC
CASTTQGLRNYGYSF
>12|TRBJ2-1|.|.|TRBV29-1
TGCAGCGGTGATACTAGTTGGGTTGAGCAGTTCTTC
CSGDTSWVEQFF
>11|TRBJ2-7|many|.|TRBV28
TGTGCCAGCAGTTTAAGGTACGAGCAGTACTTC
CASSLRYEQYF
>13|TRBJ2-3|many|.|TRBV7-2
TGTGCCAGCAGCGGAAGACGTGGTGATACGCAGTATTTT
CASSGRRGDTQYF
>14|TRBJ1-1|many|.|TRBV6-2/TRBV6-3
TGTGCCAGCACTTACCAGGGGTCGAACACTGAAGCTTTCTTT
CASTYQGSNTEAFF
>15|TRBJ1-1|many|.|TRBV7-8
TGTGCCAGCAGCCACGACGGGACATTGAACACTGAAGCTTTCTTT
CASSHDGTLNTEAFF
>14|TRBJ2-7|.|TRBD2|TRBV6-6
TGTGCCAGCAGCGAGACTAGCCGGGTCTACGAGCAGTACTTC
CASSETSRVYEQYF
>13|TRBJ2-3|.|.|TRBV24-1
TGTGCCGAGAAGGACCGCAGCACAGATACGCAGAATTTT
CAEKDRSTDTQNF
>14|TRBJ2-3|few|.|TRBV6-5
TGTGCCAGCAGTTACTTCCAGGGGGGAGATACGCAGTATTTT
CASSYFQGGDTQYF
>16|TRBJ2-3|many|TRBD1|TRBV5-1
TGCGCCAGCACCCTCCCGCCGGGACAGAACACAGATACGCAGTATTTT
CASTLPPGQNTDTQYF
>18|TRBJ2-3|.|.|TRBV6-2/TRBV6-3
TGTGCCAGCATCTCTAGGGGAAGGGGTCCCCTTGGCACAGATACGCAGTATTTT
CASISRGRGPLGTDTQYF